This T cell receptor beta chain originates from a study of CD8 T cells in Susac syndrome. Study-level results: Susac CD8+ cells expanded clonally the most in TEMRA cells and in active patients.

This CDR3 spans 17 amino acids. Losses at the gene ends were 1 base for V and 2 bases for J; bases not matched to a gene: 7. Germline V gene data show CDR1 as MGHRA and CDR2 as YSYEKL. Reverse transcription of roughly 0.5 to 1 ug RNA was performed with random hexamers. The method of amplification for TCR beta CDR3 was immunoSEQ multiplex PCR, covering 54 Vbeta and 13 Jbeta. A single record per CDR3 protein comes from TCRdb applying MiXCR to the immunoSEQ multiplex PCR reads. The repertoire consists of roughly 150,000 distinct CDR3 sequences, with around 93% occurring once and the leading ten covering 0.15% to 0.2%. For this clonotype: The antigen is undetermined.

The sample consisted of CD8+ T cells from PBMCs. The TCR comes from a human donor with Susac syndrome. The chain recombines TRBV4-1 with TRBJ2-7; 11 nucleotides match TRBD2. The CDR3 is CASSQAGTSGYPYEQYF. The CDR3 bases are TGCGCCAGCAGCCAAGCTGGGACTAGCGGCTACCCCTACGAGCAGTACTTC.